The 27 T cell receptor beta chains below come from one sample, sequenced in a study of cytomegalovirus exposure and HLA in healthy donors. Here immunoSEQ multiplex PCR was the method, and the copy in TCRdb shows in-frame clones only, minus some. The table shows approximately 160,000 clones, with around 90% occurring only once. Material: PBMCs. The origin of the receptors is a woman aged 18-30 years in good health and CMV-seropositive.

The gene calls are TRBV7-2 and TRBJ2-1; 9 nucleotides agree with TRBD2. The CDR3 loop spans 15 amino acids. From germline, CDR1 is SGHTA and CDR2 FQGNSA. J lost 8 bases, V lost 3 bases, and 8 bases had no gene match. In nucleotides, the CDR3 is TGTGCCAGCAGCTTCCGGGATAGCGGGAGAGATGAGCAGTTCTTC. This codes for CASSFRDSGRDEQFF.

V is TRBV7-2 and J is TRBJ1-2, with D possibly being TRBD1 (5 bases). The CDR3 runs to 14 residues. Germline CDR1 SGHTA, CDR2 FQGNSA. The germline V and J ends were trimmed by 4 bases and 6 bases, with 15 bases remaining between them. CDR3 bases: TGTGCCAGCAGCTCCTTGGGGGGTTTAAATGGCTACACCTTC. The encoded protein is CASSSLGGLNGYTF.

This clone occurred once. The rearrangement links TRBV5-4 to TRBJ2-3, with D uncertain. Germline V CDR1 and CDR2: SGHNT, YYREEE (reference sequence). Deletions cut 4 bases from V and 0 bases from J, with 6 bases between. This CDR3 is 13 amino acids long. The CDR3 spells CASSLPSTDTQYF. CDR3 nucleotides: TGTGCCAGCAGCCTACCTAGCACAGATACGCAGTATTTT.

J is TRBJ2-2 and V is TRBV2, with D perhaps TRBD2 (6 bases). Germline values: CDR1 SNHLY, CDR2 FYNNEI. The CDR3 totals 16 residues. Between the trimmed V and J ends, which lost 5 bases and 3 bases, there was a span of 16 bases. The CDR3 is CASSWDGREDTGELFF. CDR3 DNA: TGTGCCAGCAGTTGGGACGGCAGGGAGGACACCGGGGAGCTGTTTTTT.

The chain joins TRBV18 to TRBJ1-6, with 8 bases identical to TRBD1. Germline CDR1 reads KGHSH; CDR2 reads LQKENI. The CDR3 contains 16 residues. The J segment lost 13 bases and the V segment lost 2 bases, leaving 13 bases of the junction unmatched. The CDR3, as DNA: TGTGCCAGCTCACCATACGGGACAGGAGAAAGGGGGCCCCTCCACTTT. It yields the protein CASSPYGTGERGPLHF.

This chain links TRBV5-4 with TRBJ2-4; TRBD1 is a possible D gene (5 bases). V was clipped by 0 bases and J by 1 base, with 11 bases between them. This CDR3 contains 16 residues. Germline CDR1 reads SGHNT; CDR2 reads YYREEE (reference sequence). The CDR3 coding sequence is TGTGCCAGCAGCTTGGATGCAGGGCCCGCCAAAAACATTCAGTACTTC. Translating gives CASSLDAGPAKNIQYF.

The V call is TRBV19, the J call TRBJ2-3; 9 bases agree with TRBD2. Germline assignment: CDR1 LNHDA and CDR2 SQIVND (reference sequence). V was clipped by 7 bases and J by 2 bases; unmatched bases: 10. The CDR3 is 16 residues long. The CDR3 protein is CASTPGLALSTDTQYF. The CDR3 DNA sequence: TGTGCCAGTACCCCGGGACTAGCTCTTTCCACAGATACGCAGTATTTT.

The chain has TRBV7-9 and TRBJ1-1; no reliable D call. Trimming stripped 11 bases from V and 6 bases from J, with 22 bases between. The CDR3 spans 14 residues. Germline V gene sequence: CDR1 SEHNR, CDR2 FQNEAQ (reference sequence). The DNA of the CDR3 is TGTGCCTACAATCCTCCCGGGGTCAGCGCTGAAGCTTTCTTT. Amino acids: CAYNPPGVSAEAFF.

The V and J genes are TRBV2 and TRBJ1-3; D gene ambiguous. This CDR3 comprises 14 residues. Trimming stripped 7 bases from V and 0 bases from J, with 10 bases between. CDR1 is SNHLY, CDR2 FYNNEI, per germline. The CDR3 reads CASKDRGSGNTIYF. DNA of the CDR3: TGTGCCAGCAAAGACCGGGGCTCTGGAAACACCATATATTTT.

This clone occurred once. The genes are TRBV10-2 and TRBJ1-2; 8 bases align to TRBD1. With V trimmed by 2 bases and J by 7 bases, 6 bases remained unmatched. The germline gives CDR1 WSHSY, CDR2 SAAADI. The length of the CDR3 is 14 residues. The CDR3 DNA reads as TGCGCCAGCAGTGAGACCAGGGGGCTTTCTGGCTACACCTTC. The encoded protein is CASSETRGLSGYTF.

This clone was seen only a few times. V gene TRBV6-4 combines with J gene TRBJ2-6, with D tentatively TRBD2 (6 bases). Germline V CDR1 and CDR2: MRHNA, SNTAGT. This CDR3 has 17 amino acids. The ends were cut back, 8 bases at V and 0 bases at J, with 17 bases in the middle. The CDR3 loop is CASGSGGAGSGANVLTF. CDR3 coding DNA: TGTGCCAGCGGTTCCGGGGGAGCGGGCTCTGGGGCCAACGTCCTGACTTTC.

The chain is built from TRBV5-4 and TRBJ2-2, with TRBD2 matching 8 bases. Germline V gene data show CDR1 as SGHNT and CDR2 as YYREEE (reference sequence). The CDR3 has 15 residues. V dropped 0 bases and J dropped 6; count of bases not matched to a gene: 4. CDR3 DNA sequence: TGTGCCAGCAGCTTGGGTGGCGGGAGGCCCGGGGAGCTGTTTTTT. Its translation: CASSLGGGRPGELFF.

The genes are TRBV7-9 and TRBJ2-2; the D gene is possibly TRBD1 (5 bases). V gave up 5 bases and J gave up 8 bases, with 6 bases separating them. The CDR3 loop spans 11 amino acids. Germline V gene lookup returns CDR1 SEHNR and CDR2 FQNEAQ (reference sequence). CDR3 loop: CASSGAGELFF. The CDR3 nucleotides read TGTGCCAGCAGCGGGGCTGGGGAGCTGTTTTTT.

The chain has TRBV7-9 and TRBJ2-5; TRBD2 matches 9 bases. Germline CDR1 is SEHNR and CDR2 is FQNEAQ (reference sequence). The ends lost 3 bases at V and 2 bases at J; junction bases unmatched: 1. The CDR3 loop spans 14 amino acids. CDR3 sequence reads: CASSLTSGQETQYF. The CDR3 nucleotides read TGTGCCAGCAGCTTGACTAGCGGTCAAGAGACCCAGTACTTC.

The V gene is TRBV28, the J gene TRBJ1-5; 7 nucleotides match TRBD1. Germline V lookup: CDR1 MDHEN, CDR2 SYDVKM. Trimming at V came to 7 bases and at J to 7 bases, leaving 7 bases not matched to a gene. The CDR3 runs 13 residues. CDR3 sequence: CASTSGGGQPQHF. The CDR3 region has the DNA TGTGCCAGCACGTCAGGGGGAGGCCAGCCCCAGCATTTT.

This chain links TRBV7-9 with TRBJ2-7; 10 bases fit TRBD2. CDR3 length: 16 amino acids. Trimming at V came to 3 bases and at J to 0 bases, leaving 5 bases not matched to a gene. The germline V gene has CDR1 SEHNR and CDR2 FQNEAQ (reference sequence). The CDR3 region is CASSLLAGEYSYEQYF. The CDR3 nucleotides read TGTGCCAGCAGCTTGCTAGCGGGGGAATACTCCTACGAGCAGTACTTC.

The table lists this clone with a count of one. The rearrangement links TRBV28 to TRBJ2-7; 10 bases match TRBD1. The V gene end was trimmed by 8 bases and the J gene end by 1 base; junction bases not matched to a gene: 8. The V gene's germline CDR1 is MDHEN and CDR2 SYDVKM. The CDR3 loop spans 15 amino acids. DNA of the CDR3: TGTGCCAGCCCTCCGGCGGGACAGGGGTCCTACGAGCAGTACTTC. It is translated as CASPPAGQGSYEQYF.

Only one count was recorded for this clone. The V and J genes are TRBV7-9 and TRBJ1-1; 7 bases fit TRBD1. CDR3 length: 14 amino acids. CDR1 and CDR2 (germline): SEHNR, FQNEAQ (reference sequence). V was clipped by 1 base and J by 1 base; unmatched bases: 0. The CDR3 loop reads CASSLDRGNTEAFF. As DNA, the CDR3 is TGTGCCAGCAGCTTAGACAGGGGGAACACTGAAGCTTTCTTT.

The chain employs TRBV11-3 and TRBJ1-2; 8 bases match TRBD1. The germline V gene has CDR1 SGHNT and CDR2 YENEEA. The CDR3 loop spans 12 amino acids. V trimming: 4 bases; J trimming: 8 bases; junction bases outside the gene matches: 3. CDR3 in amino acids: CASSSQGAGYTF. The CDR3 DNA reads TGTGCCAGCAGCTCTCAGGGGGCCGGCTACACCTTC.

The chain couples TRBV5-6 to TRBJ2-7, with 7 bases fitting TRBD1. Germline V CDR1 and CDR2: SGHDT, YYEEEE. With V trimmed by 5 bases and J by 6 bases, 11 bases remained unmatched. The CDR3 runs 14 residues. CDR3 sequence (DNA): TGTGCCAGCAGTTCAGATGGGACAGCCCCCGAGCAGTACTTC. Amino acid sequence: CASSSDGTAPEQYF.

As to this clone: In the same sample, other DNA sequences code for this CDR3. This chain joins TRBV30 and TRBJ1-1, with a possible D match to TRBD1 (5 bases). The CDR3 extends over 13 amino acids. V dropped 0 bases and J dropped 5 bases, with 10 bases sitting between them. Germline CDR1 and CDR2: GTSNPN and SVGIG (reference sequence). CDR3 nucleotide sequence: TGTGCCTGGAGTGTACTGGGGGGAACTGAAGCTTTCTTT. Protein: CAWSVLGGTEAFF.

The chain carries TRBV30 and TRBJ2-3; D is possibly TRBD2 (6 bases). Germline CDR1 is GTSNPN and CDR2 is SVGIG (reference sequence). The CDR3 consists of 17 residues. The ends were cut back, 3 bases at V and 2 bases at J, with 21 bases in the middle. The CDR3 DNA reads TGTGCCTGGAGCACAGTCGTGGGGGGACGAAACACAGATACGCAGTATTTT. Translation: CAWSTVVGGRNTDTQYF.

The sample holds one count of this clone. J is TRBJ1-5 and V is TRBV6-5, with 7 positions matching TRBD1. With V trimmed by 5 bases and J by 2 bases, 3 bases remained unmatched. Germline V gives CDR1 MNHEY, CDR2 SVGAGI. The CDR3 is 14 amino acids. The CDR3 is CASSQDRGNQPQHF. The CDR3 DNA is TGTGCCAGCAGTCAAGACAGGGGCAATCAGCCCCAGCATTTT.

This CDR3 reads CASSPGLSYEQYF. The CDR3, as DNA: TGTGCCAGCAGCCCCGGACTGTCCTACGAGCAGTACTTC. The rearrangement links TRBV5-5 to TRBJ2-7; possible D gene TRBD2, 5 bases. Trimming left V 4 bases short and J 1 base short, with 9 bases between. This CDR3 contains 13 residues. Germline CDR1 SGHKS, CDR2 YYEKEE (reference sequence).

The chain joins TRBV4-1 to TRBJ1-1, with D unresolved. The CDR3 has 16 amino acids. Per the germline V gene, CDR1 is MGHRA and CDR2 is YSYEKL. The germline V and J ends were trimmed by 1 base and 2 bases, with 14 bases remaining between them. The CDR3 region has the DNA TGCGCCAGCAGCCAAGGAGGAGAAGTGGTAAACACTGAAGCTTTCTTT. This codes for CASSQGGEVVNTEAFF.

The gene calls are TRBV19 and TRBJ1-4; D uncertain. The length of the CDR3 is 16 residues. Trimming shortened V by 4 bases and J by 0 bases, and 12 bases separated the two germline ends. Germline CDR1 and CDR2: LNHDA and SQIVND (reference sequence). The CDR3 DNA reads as TGTGCCAGTAGTAGCGTTTGGTCCGCAACTAATGAAAAACTGTTTTTT. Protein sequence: CASSSVWSATNEKLFF.

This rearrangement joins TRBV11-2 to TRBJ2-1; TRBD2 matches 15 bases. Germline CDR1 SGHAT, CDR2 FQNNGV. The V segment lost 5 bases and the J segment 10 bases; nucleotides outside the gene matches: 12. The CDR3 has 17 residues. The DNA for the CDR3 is TGTGCCAGCAGCCCACTAGGGACTAGCGGGAGGACCACCGAGCAGTTCTTC. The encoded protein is CASSPLGTSGRTTEQFF.